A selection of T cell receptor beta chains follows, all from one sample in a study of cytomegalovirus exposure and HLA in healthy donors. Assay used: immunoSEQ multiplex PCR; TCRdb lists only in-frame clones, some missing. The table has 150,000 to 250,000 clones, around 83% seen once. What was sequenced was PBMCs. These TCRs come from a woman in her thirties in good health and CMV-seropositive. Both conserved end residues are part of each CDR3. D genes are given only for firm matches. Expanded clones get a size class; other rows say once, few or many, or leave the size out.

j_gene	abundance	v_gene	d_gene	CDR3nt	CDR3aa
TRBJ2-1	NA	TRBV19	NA	TGTGCCAGTAGCCCCACCGGGACCTACAATGAGCAGTTCTTC	CASSPTGTYNEQFF
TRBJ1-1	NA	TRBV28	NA	TGTGCCAGCAAGACTAGAGTAGAAGCTTTCTTT	CASKTRVEAFF
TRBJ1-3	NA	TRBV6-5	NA	TGTGCCAGCTCATCGGCGGGGTTGGAAAACACCATATATTTT	CASSSAGLENTIYF
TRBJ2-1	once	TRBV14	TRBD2	TGTGCCAGCAGCCAATTGACTAGCGGGGCGCTGGAGCAGTTCTTC	CASSQLTSGALEQFF
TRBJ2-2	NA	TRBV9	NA	TGTGCCAGCAGCCCACAGTTGGGGAACACCGGGGAGCTGTTTTTT	CASSPQLGNTGELFF
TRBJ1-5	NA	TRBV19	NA	TGTGCCAGTAGTATCCTACAGGGTGAGGGGCAGCCCCAGCATTTT	CASSILQGEGQPQHF
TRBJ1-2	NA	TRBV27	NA	TGTGCCAGCAGTTTTACCGGGTCCCTCTATGGCTACACCTTC	CASSFTGSLYGYTF
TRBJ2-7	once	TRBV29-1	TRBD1	TGCAGCGTGGGCGGGACAGGTCCTTACGAGCAGTACTTC	CSVGGTGPYEQYF
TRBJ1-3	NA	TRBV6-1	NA	TGTGCCAGCAGTGGAAACAGGGTGAACACCATATATTTT	CASSGNRVNTIYF
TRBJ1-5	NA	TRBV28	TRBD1	TGTGCCAGCAGGGGGACAGGGGTCAATCAGCCCCAGCATTTT	CASRGTGVNQPQHF
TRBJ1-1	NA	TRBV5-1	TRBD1	TGCGCCAGCAGCGAATTACGGACAGGGAGTGGGACTGAAGCTTTCTTT	CASSELRTGSGTEAFF
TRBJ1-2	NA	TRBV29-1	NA	TGCAGCGTTGAGGGTCGGGTGCCGACGCCCTATGGCTACACCTTC	CSVEGRVPTPYGYTF
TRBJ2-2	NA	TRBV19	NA	TGTGCCAGTAGTATGAGAGGAGGCGGGGAGCTGTTTTTT	CASSMRGGGELFF
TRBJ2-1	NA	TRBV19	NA	TGTGCCAGTAGCCCGACCAGGGGTTCCTACAATGAGCAGTTCTTC	CASSPTRGSYNEQFF
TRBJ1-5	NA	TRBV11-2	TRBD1	TGTGCCAGCAGCACACAGGGGAATCAGCCCCAGCATTTT	CASSTQGNQPQHF
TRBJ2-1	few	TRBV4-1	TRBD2	TGCGCCAGCAGCCGATGGACTAGCGGGTACAATGAGCAGTTCTTC	CASSRWTSGYNEQFF
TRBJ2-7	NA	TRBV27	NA	TGTGCCAGCAGTCCGTCCTACTCCTACGAGCAGTACTTC	CASSPSYSYEQYF
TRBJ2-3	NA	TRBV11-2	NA	TGTGCCAGCAGCGGACAGTACACAGATACGCAGTATTTT	CASSGQYTDTQYF
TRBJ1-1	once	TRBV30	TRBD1	TGTGCCTGGTACAGGGGGCTGGACACTGAAGCTTTCTTT	CAWYRGLDTEAFF
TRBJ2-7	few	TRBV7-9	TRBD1	TGTGCCAGCAGTAATCGATGGGGACAGGGAAGCGAGCAGTACTTC	CASSNRWGQGSEQYF
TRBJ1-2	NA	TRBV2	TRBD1	TGTGCCAGCAGTGAAGGGACAGGCGGTGGCTATGGCTACACCTTC	CASSEGTGGGYGYTF
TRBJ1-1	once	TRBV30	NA	TGTGCCTGGAGTGTACTGGTTACGGGGACTGAAGCTTTCTTT	CAWSVLVTGTEAFF
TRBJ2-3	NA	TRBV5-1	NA	TGCGCCAGCAGCTACCCAGGCAATACGCAGTATTTT	CASSYPGNTQYF
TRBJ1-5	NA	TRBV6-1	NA	TGTGCCAGCAGCAGGGAGGGGGATCAGCCCCAGCATTTT	CASSREGDQPQHF
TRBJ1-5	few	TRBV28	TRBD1	TGTGCCAGCAGATCGGGACAGGGAGGCAATCAGCCCCAGCATTTT	CASRSGQGGNQPQHF
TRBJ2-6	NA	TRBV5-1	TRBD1	TGCGCCAGCAGCTTTTATCGACAGGGCCCCGAGAATTGGTCTGGGGCCAACGTCCTGACTTTC	CASSFYRQGPENWSGANVLTF
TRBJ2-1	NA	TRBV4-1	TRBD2	TGCGCCAGCAGCCCGTCCCTTGCGGGAGCCTACAATGAGCAGTTCTTC	CASSPSLAGAYNEQFF
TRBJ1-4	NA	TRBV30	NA	TGTGCCTGGTCCCGAGCGGACGGGAATGAAAAACTGTTTTTT	CAWSRADGNEKLFF
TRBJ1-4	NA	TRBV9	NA	TGTGCCAGCAGCGCAGGGCGTCATAATGAAAAACTGTTTTTT	CASSAGRHNEKLFF
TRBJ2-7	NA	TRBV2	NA	TGTGCCAGCAGGGTTAGTCGGGTAATGGACTACGAGCAGTACTTC	CASRVSRVMDYEQYF
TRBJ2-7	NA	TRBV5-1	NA	TGCGCCAGCAGCATTAGCTCCTACGAGCAGTACTTC	CASSISSYEQYF
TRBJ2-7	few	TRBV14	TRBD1	TGTGCCAGCAGCCGCAACGAACTGTGGACAGGGGGATCGGGCGAGCAGTACTTC	CASSRNELWTGGSGEQYF